This T cell receptor (beta chain) emerged from a study of T cell changes during pregnancy in multiple sclerosis. The method was immunoSEQ multiplex PCR; TCRdb's version includes in-frame clones alone and lacks a portion of them. The table shows around 80,000 clones, with around 92% occurring only once. CDR1 SNHLY and CDR2 FYNNEI come from the germline V gene. The CDR3 runs to 13 residues. Trimming left V 5 bases short and J 0 bases short, with 8 bases between. This specimen was peripheral blood, taken before pregnancy. The genes are TRBV2 and TRBJ2-7, with TRBD1 as a possible D gene (6 bases). This receptor was taken from a female donor with multiple sclerosis, enrolled in a pregnancy study. For the CDR3, the DNA is TGTGCCAGCAGTCTGGACAGCTCCTACGAGCAGTACTTC. Residues: CASSLDSSYEQYF. Full variable domain (missing parts from reference TRBV2 and TRBJ2-7): EPEVTQTPSHQVTQMGQEVILRCVPISNHLYFYWYRQILGQKVEFLVSFYNNEISEKSEIFDDQFSVERPDGSNFTLKIRSTKLEDSAMYFCASSLDSSYEQYFGPGTRLTVT.